This T cell receptor beta chain originates from a study of blood T cell repertoires in COVID-19 (TCRdb year 2020). About the investigation overall: The collaborator samples originated in the United States, Italy and Spain and spanned the acute and convalescent phases of COVID-19. The prospective study material was composed of cDNA or gDNA derived from T cells, B-cell-depleted T cells, or PBMCs. The dataset comprised deeply sampled blood TCRbeta repertoires from subjects exposed to, actively infected with, or recovered from COVID-19. The repertoires were released in a freely available public database meant as a resource for research on the immune response to SARS-CoV-2. The samples were drawn from two sources: the first 160 participants of the ongoing ImmuneRACE study, and over 950 subjects contributed by 6 global collaborators. Sample metadata almost always included a de-identified subject ID, COVID-19 status, age in years and sex. Where available, HLA class I and class II types were taken from metadata supplied by the sample provider and were not determined by assay-based typing.

According to the germline V gene (reference sequence), CDR1 reads LNHDA and CDR2 reads SQIVND. V ends up 4 bases short and J 5 bases short, with an unmatched junction base count of 10. The CDR3 contains 15 residues, cysteine and phenylalanine counted. Left in the record is the CDR3 DNA by itself, 45 bases read in frame from the first base. TCRbeta CDR3 regions were amplified from genomic DNA by means of the immunoSEQ Assay, a bias-controlled multiplex PCR. The source study handled its data this way. Nucleated cell counts per sample were estimated from amplification of reference gene primers within the assay. To quantify the absolute abundance of each unique TCRbeta CDR3 rearrangement, sequence reads were collapsed and filtered. For each sample, productive Simpson clonality was calculated as the square root of Simpson's diversity index over productive rearrangements. The clones in this table, taken by TCRdb from immuneACCESS, are in-frame only. Not every clone is retained; where verified, under half of the shortfall comes from an unresolved V gene, and the cause of the rest is unknown. V and J calls and clone size are those listed in that table; D and trimming were worked out from the DNA. The sample profile shows about 190,000 clones; around 83% of them were found once. The ten biggest clones cover about 6% of the sample.

Notes on this clone: Its antigen is not yet known. The sample holds no much larger clone one base away, and base qualities are not on file.

General study outcomes and caveats: Clinical and demographic metadata were provided uncurated, with the amount varying by source and participant.

Whole blood was collected in K2EDTA tubes by collaborating institutions according to the institutions' own protocols. For TCRbeta analysis, collaborator samples were shipped as frozen whole blood, as isolated PBMCs, or as DNA extracted from either sample type. Sample: peripheral blood. Recombination linked TRBV19 to TRBJ2-5; TRBD2 lines up with 7 middle nucleotides. The source is a woman between 35 and 50 years old with acute or convalescent COVID-19. CDR3 loop: CASSRQGREGETQYF. DNA sequence: TGTGCCAGTAGTAGGCAGGGCAGGGAGGGGGAGACCCAGTACTTC. The full variable domain, completed from the reference TRBV19 and TRBJ2-5 proteins outside the CDR3, reads DGGITQSPKYLFRKEGQNVTLSCEQNLNHDAMYWYRQDPGQGLRLIYYSQIVNDFQKGDIAEGYSVSREKKESFPLTVTSAQKNPTAFYLCASSRQGREGETQYFGPGTRLLVL.